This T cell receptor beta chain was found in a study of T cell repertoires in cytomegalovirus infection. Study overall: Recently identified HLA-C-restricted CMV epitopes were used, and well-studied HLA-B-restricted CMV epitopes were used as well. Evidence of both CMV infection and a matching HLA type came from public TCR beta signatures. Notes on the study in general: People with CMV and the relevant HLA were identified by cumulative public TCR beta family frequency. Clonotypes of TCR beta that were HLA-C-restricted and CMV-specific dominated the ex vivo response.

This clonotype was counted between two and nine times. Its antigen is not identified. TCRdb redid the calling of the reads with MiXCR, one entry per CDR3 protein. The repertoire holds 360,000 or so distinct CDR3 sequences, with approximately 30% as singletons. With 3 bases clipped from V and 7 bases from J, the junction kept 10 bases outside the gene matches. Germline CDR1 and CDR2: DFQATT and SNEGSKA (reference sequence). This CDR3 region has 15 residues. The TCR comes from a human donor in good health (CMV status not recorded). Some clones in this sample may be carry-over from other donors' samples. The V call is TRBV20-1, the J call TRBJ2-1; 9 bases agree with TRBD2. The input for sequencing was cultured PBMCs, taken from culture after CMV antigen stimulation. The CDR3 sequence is CSASRASGASNEQFF. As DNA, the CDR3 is TGCAGTGCTAGTAGGGCTAGCGGGGCGTCAAATGAGCAGTTCTTC.